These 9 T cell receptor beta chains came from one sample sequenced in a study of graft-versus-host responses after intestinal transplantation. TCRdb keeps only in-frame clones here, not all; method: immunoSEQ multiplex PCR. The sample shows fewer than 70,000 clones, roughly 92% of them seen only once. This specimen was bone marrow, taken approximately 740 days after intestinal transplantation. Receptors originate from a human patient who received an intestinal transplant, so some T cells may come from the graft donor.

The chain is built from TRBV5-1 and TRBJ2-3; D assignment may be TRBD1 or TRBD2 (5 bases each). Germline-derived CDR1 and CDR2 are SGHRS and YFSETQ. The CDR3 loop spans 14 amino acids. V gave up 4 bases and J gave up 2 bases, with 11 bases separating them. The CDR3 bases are TGCGCCAGCAGCCCGGGGCTCTCCACAGATACGCAGTATTTT. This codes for CASSPGLSTDTQYF.

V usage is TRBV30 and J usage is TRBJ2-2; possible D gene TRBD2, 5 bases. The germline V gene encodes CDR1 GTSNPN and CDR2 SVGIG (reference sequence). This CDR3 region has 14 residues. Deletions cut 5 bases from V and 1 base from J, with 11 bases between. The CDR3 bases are TGTGCCTGGGATTTCGGAGGGAACACCGGGGAGCTGTTTTTT. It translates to CAWDFGGNTGELFF. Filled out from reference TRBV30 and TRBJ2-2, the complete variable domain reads SQTIHQWPATLVQPVGSPLSLECTVEGTSNPNLYWYRQAAGRGLQLLFYSVGIGQISSEVPQNLSASRPQDRQFILSSKKLLLSDSGFYLCAWDFGGNTGELFFGEGSRLTVL.

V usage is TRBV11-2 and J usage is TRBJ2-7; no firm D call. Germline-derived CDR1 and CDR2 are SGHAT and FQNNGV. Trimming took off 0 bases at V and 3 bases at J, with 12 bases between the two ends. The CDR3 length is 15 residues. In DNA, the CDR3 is TGTGCCAGCAGCTTAGAGACGTTCCGGTACTACGAGCAGTACTTC. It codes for CASSLETFRYYEQYF.

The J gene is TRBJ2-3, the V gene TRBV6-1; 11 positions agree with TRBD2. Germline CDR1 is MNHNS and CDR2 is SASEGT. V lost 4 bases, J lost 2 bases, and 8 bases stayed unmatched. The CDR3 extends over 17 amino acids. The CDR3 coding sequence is TGTGCCAGCAGTGGGGGACGACTAGCGGGGATCACAGATACGCAGTATTTT. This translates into CASSGGRLAGITDTQYF.

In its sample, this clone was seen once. For the CDR3, the DNA is TGTGCCAGCAGAGCCGACAGAACCCAAGAGACCCAGTACTTC. Protein product: CASRADRTQETQYF. The V and J genes are TRBV7-6 and TRBJ2-5, with TRBD1 as a possible D gene (5 bases). Germline V gene sequence: CDR1 SGHVS, CDR2 FNYEAQ. The V end lost 6 bases, the J end lost 1 base, and 12 bases lay between the germline ends. The CDR3 consists of 14 residues.

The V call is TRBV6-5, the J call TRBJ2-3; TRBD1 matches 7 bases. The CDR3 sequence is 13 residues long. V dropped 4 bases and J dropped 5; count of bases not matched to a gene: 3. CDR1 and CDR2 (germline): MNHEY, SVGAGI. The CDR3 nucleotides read TGTGCCAGCAGTTGGACAGGCAGAGATACGCAGTATTTT. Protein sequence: CASSWTGRDTQYF.

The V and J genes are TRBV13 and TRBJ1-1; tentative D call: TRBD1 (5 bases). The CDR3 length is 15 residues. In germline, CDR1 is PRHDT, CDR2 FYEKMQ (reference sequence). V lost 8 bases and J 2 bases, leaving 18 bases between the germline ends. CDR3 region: CASFLSGTTNTEAFF. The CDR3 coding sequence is TGTGCCAGCTTTTTATCCGGGACCACCAACACTGAAGCTTTCTTT.

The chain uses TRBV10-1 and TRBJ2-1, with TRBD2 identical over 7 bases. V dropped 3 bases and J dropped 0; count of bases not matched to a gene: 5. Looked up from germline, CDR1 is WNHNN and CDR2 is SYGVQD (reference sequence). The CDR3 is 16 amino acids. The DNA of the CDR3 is TGCGCCAGCAGTGATTGGCGGGAGAGCTCCTACAATGAGCAGTTCTTC. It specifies CASSDWRESSYNEQFF.

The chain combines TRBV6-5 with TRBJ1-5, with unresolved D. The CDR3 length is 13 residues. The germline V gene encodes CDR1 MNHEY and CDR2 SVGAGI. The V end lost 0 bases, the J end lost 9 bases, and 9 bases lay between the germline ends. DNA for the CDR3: TGTGCCAGCAGTTACTCGACCACCAGGCCCCAGCATTTT. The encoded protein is CASSYSTTRPQHF.